A single sample gave rise to the 13 T cell receptor beta chains below, sequenced in a study of blood T cells in healthy people across ages. Combining a sample-barcoded 5' primer with a J-beta primer mix, a second PCR ran for roughly 7 to 11 cycles. TCRdb re-called the 5' RACE reads with MiXCR, one entry per CDR3 protein. In the table there are under 2 million distinct CDR3 sequences, about 35% of which are singletons. What was sequenced was blood. The receptors originated from a woman younger than 45 in good health.

The chain joins TRBV7-8 to TRBJ1-4; 7 bases map to TRBD1. The CDR3 covers 16 residues. The germline V gene encodes CDR1 SGHVS and CDR2 FQNEAQ. After removal of 5 bases from V and 0 bases from J, the junction contained 6 bases not matched to a gene. This CDR3 is CASSATGASTNEKLFF. The CDR3 coding sequence is TGTGCCAGCAGCGCCACAGGGGCCTCAACTAATGAAAAACTGTTTTTT.

This clonotype showed up just a few times. The J gene is TRBJ2-5, the V gene TRBV21-1; TRBD1 is the table's D call, not checked against the DNA. TRBV21-1 is flagged as a pseudogene. The CDR3 has 16 residues. This chain's CDR3 is CASSRLPPSTGETQYF. For the CDR3, the DNA is TGTGCCAGCAGCAGGTTACCCCCATCAACCGGAGAGACCCAGTACTTC.

This clonotype appeared many times. V usage is TRBV29-1 and J usage is TRBJ2-3, with 10 bases that match TRBD2. Per the germline V gene, CDR1 is SQVTM and CDR2 is ANQGSEA. The J segment lost 4 bases and the V segment lost 4 bases, leaving 17 bases of the junction unmatched. The length of the CDR3 is 18 residues. The CDR3 region is CSVAGGPSGSLYSDTQYF. As DNA, the CDR3 is TGCAGCGTTGCGGGCGGGCCTAGCGGGAGCTTATATTCAGATACGCAGTATTTT.

This clonotype appeared a few times. The chain couples TRBV5-1 to TRBJ1-1; the match to TRBD1 covers 11 bases. With V trimmed by 6 bases and J by 4 bases, 8 bases remained unmatched. The CDR3 has 15 amino acids. Germline V CDR1 and CDR2: SGHRS, YFSETQ. The CDR3 region is CASNPGTGGRTEAFF. CDR3 bases: TGCGCCAGCAACCCCGGGACAGGGGGTCGCACTGAAGCTTTCTTT.

Ten or more counts support this clonotype. This sequence joins TRBV4-1 and TRBJ2-7; weak D call: TRBD1 (6 bases). The CDR3 covers 17 residues. The germline gives CDR1 MGHRA, CDR2 YSYEKL. Trimming stripped 2 bases from V and 2 bases from J, with 19 bases between. Written as DNA, the CDR3 is TGCGCCAGCAGCCAACTATATTCGGGGACACCGACCTACGAGCAGTACTTC. This encodes CASSQLYSGTPTYEQYF.

A few counts support this clonotype. The gene calls are TRBV4-1 and TRBJ2-3; the match to TRBD1 covers 10 bases. The CDR3 contains 16 residues. The V segment lost 4 bases and the J segment 4 bases; nucleotides outside the gene matches: 8. The germline gives CDR1 MGHRA, CDR2 YSYEKL. The CDR3 protein is CASSLRDRGAADTQYF. For the CDR3, the DNA is TGCGCCAGCAGCCTCCGGGACAGGGGCGCCGCAGATACGCAGTATTTT.

A few counts support this clonotype. The chain links TRBV5-1 to TRBJ2-7, with TRBD2 identical over 10 bases. The CDR3 is 15 residues long. V shed 1 base and J 2 bases; nucleotides not matched to a gene: 3. CDR1 is SGHRS, CDR2 YFSETQ, per germline. This CDR3 is CASSLRTSGTYEQYF. The CDR3 bases are TGCGCCAGCAGCTTGCGGACTAGCGGAACCTACGAGCAGTACTTC.

The rearrangement joins TRBV18 to TRBJ2-5; 8 positions match TRBD1. The trim removed 1 base at V and 1 base at J, leaving 5 bases unmatched. CDR1 is KGHSH and CDR2 is LQKENI in the germline V gene. The CDR3 runs 16 residues. Written as DNA, the CDR3 is TGTGCCAGCTCACCACGGTCAGGGGGCCGCCAAGAGACCCAGTACTTC. Amino acids: CASSPRSGGRQETQYF.

The rearrangement joins TRBV28 to TRBJ2-1; 7 nucleotides agree with TRBD2. Trimming at V came to 3 bases and at J to 7 bases, leaving 3 bases not matched to a gene. CDR1 and CDR2 from the germline V gene are MDHEN and SYDVKM. The CDR3 length is 13 residues. CDR3 amino acids: CASSLPSGNEQFF. In DNA form, the CDR3 reads TGTGCCAGCAGTTTGCCTAGCGGTAATGAGCAGTTCTTC.

In this sample, this clonotype turned up a few times. V and J are TRBV6-1 and TRBJ2-1; TRBD2 matches at 8 bases. Germline CDR1 is MNHNS and CDR2 is SASEGT. The V gene end was trimmed by 4 bases and the J gene end by 5 bases; junction bases not matched to a gene: 4. The CDR3 spans 14 residues. DNA of the CDR3: TGTGCCAGCAGTGTTATACTAGCGGACAATGAGCAGTTCTTC. As protein: CASSVILADNEQFF.

The chain combines TRBV20-1 with TRBJ2-5, with D tentatively TRBD1 (5 bases). Trimming took 4 bases from V and 1 from J, leaving 10 bases between them. This CDR3 has 13 amino acids. The germline V gene has CDR1 DFQATT and CDR2 SNEGSKA (reference sequence). CDR3 in DNA: TGCAGTGCTATGAAGGGGCCCCAAGAGACCCAGTACTTC. It specifies CSAMKGPQETQYF.

V usage is TRBV3-1 and J usage is TRBJ2-7; no definite D call. V shed 0 bases and J shed 3 bases, with 9 bases lying between them. The CDR3 contains 14 residues. Germline V gives CDR1 LGHDT, CDR2 YNNKEL (reference sequence). This CDR3 is CASSQDFADYEQYF. In nucleotides, the CDR3 is TGTGCCAGCAGCCAAGATTTCGCAGACTACGAGCAGTACTTC.

This clonotype was observed a handful of times. The rearrangement joins TRBV6-2 or TRBV6-3 to TRBJ1-1; D unclear. Per the germline V gene, CDR1 is MNHEY and CDR2 is SVGEGT. This CDR3 comprises 13 residues. Trimming left V 2 bases short and J 1 base short, with 5 bases between. The CDR3 is CASSYEGNTEAFF. The DNA of the CDR3 is TGTGCCAGCAGTTACGAGGGGAACACTGAAGCTTTCTTT.